A single sample gave rise to the 28 T cell receptor beta chains below, sequenced in a study of blood T cells in healthy people across ages. Using a J-beta primer mix together with a sample-barcoded 5' primer, a second PCR was run for 7 to 11 cycles. TCRdb analysed the 5' RACE reads with MiXCR anew, one entry per CDR3 protein. The sample yields just under 550,000 distinct CDR3 sequences, about 24% seen once. This sample also appeared in a second study, on T cells of mothers and their children.

Sequencing was carried out using blood. These receptors all stem from a boy younger than 18 in good health.

The chain combines TRBV10-3 with TRBJ2-5; 10 nucleotides align to TRBD1. The germline CDR1 and CDR2 sequences are ENHRY and SYGVKD. CDR3 size: 14 residues. Trimming at V came to 6 bases and at J to 2 bases, leaving 3 bases not matched to a gene. CDR3 in amino acids: CAISRDRGQETQYF. In DNA form, the CDR3 reads TGTGCCATCAGCCGGGACAGGGGACAAGAGACCCAGTACTTC.

The rearrangement uses TRBV5-1 and TRBJ2-5; 13 nucleotides align to TRBD2. The end of the DNA is better explained by TRBJ2-1, so the J call may be wrong. The germline CDR1 and CDR2 sequences are SGHRS and YFSETQ. The CDR3 totals 16 residues. The CDR3 nucleotides read TGCGCCAGCAGCTTGGTTCTACTAGCGGGGGGGAATGAGCAGTTCTTC. This encodes CASSLVLLAGGNEQFF.

This clonotype was observed a handful of times. The V gene is TRBV30, the J gene TRBJ1-3; no firm D call. V was clipped by 2 bases and J by 2 bases, with 13 bases between them. Germline values: CDR1 GTSNPN, CDR2 SVGIG (reference sequence). The CDR3 contains 15 residues. The CDR3 nucleotides read TGTGCCTGGAGTAGGCGGAACTCCGCTGGAAACACCATATATTTT. Its protein product is CAWSRRNSAGNTIYF.

This clonotype occurred many times. This rearrangement joins TRBV4-3 to TRBJ2-1, with D tentatively TRBD1 (6 bases). The V gene lost 0 bases and the J gene lost 0 bases, with 15 bases spanning the gap. Per the germline V gene, CDR1 is LGHNA and CDR2 is YSLEER. The CDR3 covers 18 residues. CDR3 coding DNA: TGCGCCAGCAGCCAAGAAAGGTCAGGGGTGGACTCCTACAATGAGCAGTTCTTC. This encodes CASSQERSGVDSYNEQFF.

This clonotype was recorded only once. The chain recombines TRBV5-1 with TRBJ2-4; maybe TRBD1 (6 bases). The CDR3 loop spans 14 amino acids. V lost 1 base, J lost 3 bases, and 8 bases lay in between. Germline assignment: CDR1 SGHRS and CDR2 YFSETQ. The CDR3 sequence is CASSLSTGKNIQYF. The CDR3 DNA follows: TGCGCCAGCAGCTTGTCGACAGGCAAAAACATTCAGTACTTC.

The chain employs TRBV9 and TRBJ2-3; D tentatively fits TRBD1 or TRBD2 (5 bases each). This CDR3 comprises 14 residues. V lost 4 bases and J lost 4, with 13 bases in between. The germline gives CDR1 SGDLS, CDR2 YYNGEE. In nucleotides, the CDR3 is TGTGCCAGCAGCCCTGGGACCGCGGCAGATACGCAGTATTTT. Its translation is CASSPGTAADTQYF.

The gene calls are TRBV7-8 and TRBJ2-3; D unclear. The CDR3 consists of 12 residues. Germline V CDR1 and CDR2: SGHVS, FQNEAQ. Between the trimmed V and J ends, which lost 5 bases and 6 bases, there was a span of 9 bases. DNA for the CDR3: TGTGCCAGCAGCCAATCGAGGGATACGCAGTATTTT. It yields the protein CASSQSRDTQYF.

This clonotype was seen a handful of times. This chain links TRBV2 with TRBJ1-6; unclear D gene. The germline gives CDR1 SNHLY, CDR2 FYNNEI. This CDR3 comprises 13 residues. Trimming cost V 6 bases and J 7 bases, with 10 bases left between them. The CDR3 coding sequence is TGTGCCAGCAGGGGCACAGAGAATTCACCCCTCCACTTT. Translated: CASRGTENSPLHF.

The sample holds a few counts of this clonotype. The V gene is TRBV30, the J gene TRBJ2-7; 12 nucleotides align to TRBD1. Germline values: CDR1 GTSNPN, CDR2 SVGIG (reference sequence). Trimming removed 2 bases from V and 4 bases from J; junction bases left unmatched: 3. The CDR3 totals 14 residues. The CDR3 DNA sequence: TGTGCCTGGAGTTGGGACAGGGGGCTGTACGAGCAGTACTTC. Encoded protein: CAWSWDRGLYEQYF.

The gene calls are TRBV20-1 and TRBJ1-5, with D possibly matching TRBD1 (6 bases). Trimming removed 3 bases from V and 7 bases from J, with 16 bases in between. Per germline, CDR1 DFQATT and CDR2 SNEGSKA (reference sequence). The CDR3 is made up of 14 amino acids. The CDR3 loop is CSASFGSGGQPQHF. The DNA for the CDR3 is TGCAGTGCTAGTTTTGGATCCGGGGGCCAGCCCCAGCATTTT.

The rearrangement joins TRBV4-3 to TRBJ2-7, with TRBD2 identical over 9 bases. The V gene end was trimmed by 4 bases and the J gene end by 6 bases; junction bases not matched to a gene: 7. This CDR3 has 14 amino acids. Germline loops: CDR1 LGHNA, CDR2 YSLEER. The CDR3 is CASSLQGTSSEQYF. Here the CDR3 DNA reads TGCGCCAGCAGCCTACAGGGGACTAGCTCCGAGCAGTACTTC.

This clonotype was counted a few times. The chain employs TRBV3-1 and TRBJ2-5; 11 bases are a match to TRBD2. Trimming took 4 bases from V and 7 from J; bases not matched to a gene: 14. CDR1 LGHDT and CDR2 YNNKEL come from the germline V gene (reference sequence). This CDR3 has 17 residues. CDR3 sequence: CASSPLLAGVRGTTQYF. As DNA, the CDR3 is TGTGCCAGCAGCCCTCTACTAGCGGGAGTAAGAGGGACGACCCAGTACTTC.

J is TRBJ2-7 and V is TRBV20-1; the D is unclear. Germline loops: CDR1 DFQATT, CDR2 SNEGSKA (reference sequence). The CDR3 length is 12 residues. Deletions cut 0 bases from V and 2 bases from J, with 5 bases between. The CDR3 DNA reads as TGCAGTGCTAGAGAGCACCCCTACGAGCAGTACTTC. It yields the protein CSAREHPYEQYF.

The sample holds a few counts of this clonotype. The rearrangement uses TRBV4-1 and TRBJ2-7; 7 positions agree with TRBD1. CDR1 MGHRA and CDR2 YSYEKL come from the germline V gene. CDR3 length: 13 residues. After removal of 0 bases from V and 8 bases from J, the junction contained 4 bases not matched to a gene. CDR3 amino acids: CASSQEQGKQQYF. The DNA of the CDR3 is TGCGCCAGCAGCCAAGAACAGGGGAAGCAGCAGTACTTC.

The chain couples TRBV24-1 to TRBJ2-5; D might be TRBD1 (6 bases). The closer fit of TRBJ2-7 to the DNA end suggests the J call may be wrong. This CDR3 is built from 16 residues. The V gene's germline CDR1 is KGHDR and CDR2 SFDVKD. Written as DNA, the CDR3 is TGTGCCACCAGTGCCCCGGGCCGGGACACACCCTACGAGCAGTACTTC. It yields the protein CATSAPGRDTPYEQYF.

The genes are TRBV28 and TRBJ2-1; TRBD2 might be the D (7 bases). V lost 5 bases and J lost 5, with 31 bases in between. The germline gives CDR1 MDHEN, CDR2 SYDVKM. The CDR3 has 20 residues. Here the CDR3 reads CASSPFGIVLRRGGNNEQFF. In DNA, the CDR3 is TGTGCCAGCAGTCCCTTTGGTATAGTTCTCCGAAGGGGGGGGAACAATGAGCAGTTCTTC.

The chain has TRBV10-3 and TRBJ2-3; possibly TRBD1 for D (6 bases). The CDR3 runs to 14 residues. The V and J ends lost 6 bases and 3 bases respectively, with 13 bases between them. Germline V gene sequence: CDR1 ENHRY, CDR2 SYGVKD. The DNA of the CDR3 is TGTGCCATCAGCGAAAAGGGGGTAACAGATACGCAGTATTTT. As protein: CAISEKGVTDTQYF.

The chain couples TRBV11-2 to TRBJ1-3, with D maybe TRBD1 (6 bases). The CDR3 covers 15 residues. V lost 1 base and J lost 4, with 11 bases in between. Germline V lookup: CDR1 SGHAT, CDR2 FQNNGV. This CDR3 is CASSLAGARGNTIYF. For the CDR3, the DNA is TGTGCCAGCAGCTTAGCAGGGGCGCGAGGAAACACCATATATTTT.

This clonotype was counted between two and nine times. Here the CDR3 reads CASSLQPEQETQYF. The CDR3 nucleotides are TGTGCCAGCAGCTTACAGCCAGAGCAAGAGACCCAGTACTTC. V and J are TRBV7-6 and TRBJ2-7; no clear D gene. The end of the DNA is better explained by TRBJ2-5, so the J call may be wrong. The germline gives CDR1 SGHVS, CDR2 FNYEAQ. The length of the CDR3 is 14 residues.

The rearrangement uses TRBV29-1 and TRBJ1-4; D gene uncertain. V gave up 5 bases and J gave up 0 bases, with 7 bases separating them. Germline CDR1 SQVTM, CDR2 ANQGSEA. The CDR3 is 13 residues long. CDR3 nucleotides: TGCAGCGTTATCGATACAACTAATGAAAAACTGTTTTTT. This translates into CSVIDTTNEKLFF.

This clonotype was recorded a few times. The rearrangement joins TRBV3-1 to TRBJ2-5, with a possible D match to TRBD2 (6 bases). V gave up 4 bases and J gave up 5 bases, with 11 bases separating them. Germline V gives CDR1 LGHDT, CDR2 YNNKEL (reference sequence). This CDR3 contains 13 residues. CDR3 region: CASSRTIGETQYF. The CDR3 DNA reads TGTGCCAGCAGCCGGACTATCGGGGAGACCCAGTACTTC.

This clonotype occurred a few times. The junction and the germline gene differ at one end; a read error may be behind it. V and J are TRBV7-7 and TRBJ2-5; D unresolved. Germline V gene data show CDR1 as SSHAT and CDR2 as FNYEAQ (reference sequence). The CDR3 runs to 14 residues. The CDR3 DNA follows: TGTGCTAGCAGCTCTCGTCCCTCTGGGGAGACCCAGTACTTC. Translating it yields CASSSRPSGETQYF.

This clonotype was seen a handful of times. V is TRBV12-3 or TRBV12-4 and J is TRBJ2-3; the match to TRBD1 covers 7 bases. The ends lost 10 bases at V and 0 bases at J; junction bases unmatched: 10. This CDR3 comprises 15 residues. CDR3 protein: CATNSHRGSTDTQYF. The CDR3 DNA reads as TGTGCCACCAACTCTCACAGGGGAAGCACAGATACGCAGTATTTT.

The J gene is TRBJ1-2, the V gene TRBV20-1; 7 nucleotides align to TRBD1. There are 15 residues in the CDR3. V lost 0 bases and J lost 4; bases outside the gene matches: 8. The germline CDR1 and CDR2 sequences are DFQATT and SNEGSKA (reference sequence). CDR3 coding DNA: TGCAGTGCTAGAGAGGGGTCGGGACAGAGCTATGGCTACACCTTC. Translating gives CSAREGSGQSYGYTF.

This clonotype was counted a few times. The DNA for the CDR3 is TGTGCCAGTAGCGATCCCTACAATGAGCAGTTCTTC. This translates into CASSDPYNEQFF. The V gene is TRBV19, the J gene TRBJ2-1; D ambiguous. Germline V gives CDR1 LNHDA, CDR2 SQIVND (reference sequence). Deletions cut 6 bases from V and 2 bases from J, with 5 bases between. The CDR3 length is 12 residues.

This clonotype was seen more than once but under ten times. J is TRBJ2-1 and V is TRBV7-2; TRBD2 matches 12 bases. Germline values: CDR1 SGHTA, CDR2 FQGNSA. Trimming at V came to 4 bases and at J to 7 bases, leaving 11 bases not matched to a gene. The CDR3 covers 17 residues. CDR3 in DNA: TGTGCCAGCAGCTCGACTAGCGGGAGTCCGTCTTGGAATGAGCAGTTCTTC. This codes for CASSSTSGSPSWNEQFF.

The rearrangement uses TRBV28 and TRBJ2-4, with 7 nucleotides matching TRBD2. The CDR3 runs 14 residues. Germline CDR1 is MDHEN and CDR2 is SYDVKM. V lost 7 bases and J lost 6; bases outside the gene matches: 9. CDR3 nucleotide sequence: TGTGCCAGCACTCGGGGAGGGCAAGTAAACATTCAGTACTTC. Translated, it gives CASTRGGQVNIQYF.

This clonotype was counted between two and nine times. The chain uses TRBV20-1 and TRBJ2-7, with D perhaps matching TRBD2 (5 bases). In germline, CDR1 is DFQATT, CDR2 SNEGSKA (reference sequence). V was shortened by 2 bases and J by 7 bases, with 21 bases between the two germline ends. The CDR3 has 15 residues. The CDR3 sequence: CSARPSASLLGEQYF. The CDR3 coding sequence is TGCAGTGCTAGACCCTCCGCTAGCCTCCTTGGGGAGCAGTACTTC.